This TCR beta chain stems from a study of blood T cell repertoires in COVID-19. At the level of the study: Acute-phase and convalescent COVID-19 samples originated in the United States, Italy and Spain.

Libraries were prepared by immunoSEQ multiplex PCR; TCRdb keeps only in-frame clonotypes and omits some of them. In the table there are about 480,000 clones, roughly 88% of which are singletons. Cohorts were determined from participant-reported clinical history. This clone was counted once. In germline, CDR1 is MNHNS, CDR2 SASEGT. The length of the CDR3 is 14 residues. Trimming removed 1 base at V and 11 bases at J, with 12 bases between. The chain uses TRBV6-1 and TRBJ2-6; a weak D match, TRBD1 (5 bases). This TCR was recovered from a woman between 35 and 50 years old who had recovered from COVID-19. Sequencing input: PBMCs or T cells enriched from blood (not recorded which). The CDR3 coding sequence is TGTGCCAGCAGTGAAGGGCTGGGCAGGGACGTCCTGACTTTC. It translates to CASSEGLGRDVLTF.